A single sample gave rise to the 8 T cell receptor beta chains below, sequenced in a study of fetal regulatory T cell absence and autoimmunity. TCRdb's table, derived via immunoSEQ multiplex PCR, lists solely in-frame clones and lacks some. Among approximately 94,000 clones listed, approximately 75% were seen once. The sequenced material came from pancreas tissue. The receptors were gathered from a male donor with IPEX syndrome.

V is TRBV7-9 and J is TRBJ2-5; 12 positions match TRBD1. CDR1 and CDR2 (germline): SEHNR, FQNEAQ (reference sequence). The CDR3 extends over 16 amino acids. V was clipped by 5 bases and J by 5 bases; unmatched bases: 9. Here the CDR3 reads CASSKPGQGARETQYF. DNA for the CDR3: TGTGCCAGCAGCAAACCGGGACAGGGGGCGAGGGAGACCCAGTACTTC.

CDR3 protein: CASSLLATGGPGLDNEQFF. In DNA, the CDR3 is TGTGCCAGCAGCTTACTTGCAACGGGAGGGCCGGGCCTGGACAATGAGCAGTTCTTC. V is TRBV7-8 and J is TRBJ2-1; 8 nucleotides match TRBD2. This CDR3 comprises 19 residues. CDR1 SGHVS and CDR2 FQNEAQ come from the germline V gene. V lost 2 bases to trimming and J lost 5 bases; unmatched junction nucleotides: 17.

The chain couples TRBV5-1 to TRBJ2-7; TRBD2 matches at 10 bases. Unmatched junction bases numbered 7, after V lost 0 bases and J lost 4 bases. The CDR3 loop spans 16 amino acids. The V gene's germline CDR1 is SGHRS and CDR2 YFSETQ. CDR3 amino acids: CASSLGSGRASYEQYF. CDR3 coding DNA: TGCGCCAGCAGCTTGGGGAGCGGGAGGGCCTCGTACGAGCAGTACTTC.

The V and J genes are TRBV10-3 and TRBJ2-3; D may match TRBD1 or TRBD2 (5 bases each). Trimming took 3 bases from V and 0 from J, leaving 13 bases between them. This CDR3 comprises 16 residues. Per the germline V gene, CDR1 is ENHRY and CDR2 is SYGVKD. CDR3 nucleotide sequence: TGTGCCATCAGTGAACGGGACCGGCCTAGCACAGATACGCAGTATTTT. Translated: CAISERDRPSTDTQYF.

V and J are TRBV4-1 and TRBJ2-7; 7 nucleotides agree with TRBD2. CDR1 and CDR2 from the germline V gene are MGHRA and YSYEKL. J gave up 0 bases and V 2 bases, and 7 bases lay outside the gene matches. The length of the CDR3 is 16 residues. In DNA, the CDR3 is TGCGCCAGCAGCCAAAGGGACGGCGGGGGCTCCTACGAGCAGTACTTC. Amino acid sequence: CASSQRDGGGSYEQYF.

This clone was observed a few times. The J gene is TRBJ1-2, the V gene TRBV4-2, with D maybe TRBD1 (5 bases). Between the trimmed V and J ends, which lost 4 bases and 2 bases, there was a span of 5 bases. Per germline, CDR1 LGHNA and CDR2 YNFKEQ. The CDR3 is made up of 12 amino acids. CDR3 nucleotide sequence: TGTGCCAGCAGCCGGGACAACTATGGCTACACCTTC. Protein sequence: CASSRDNYGYTF.

The chain couples TRBV7-7 to TRBJ2-2, with 8 nucleotides matching TRBD2. V was clipped by 5 bases and J by 1 base; unmatched bases: 3. Germline CDR1 reads SSHAT; CDR2 reads FNYEAQ (reference sequence). The CDR3 consists of 15 residues. The CDR3 here is CASSPTSGNTGELFF. CDR3 sequence (DNA): TGTGCCAGCAGCCCAACTAGCGGGAACACCGGGGAGCTGTTTTTT.

This chain uses TRBV10-3 with TRBJ2-3; D is ambiguous. The CDR3 spans 14 residues. CDR1 and CDR2 from the germline V gene are ENHRY and SYGVKD. V dropped 4 bases and J dropped 1 base, with 9 bases sitting between them. CDR3 sequence (DNA): TGTGCCATCAGTGTAGGGTTAGGCACAGATACGCAGTATTTT. Residues: CAISVGLGTDTQYF.